This TCR beta chain comes out of a study of CD8+ T cells in alopecia areata. RNA extraction was followed by reverse transcription into cDNA, which acted as the sequencing template. The method was immunoSEQ multiplex PCR; TCRdb's version includes in-frame clones alone and lacks a portion of them. This table has roughly 210,000 clones, 43% appearing once. Treatment noted: oral pan-JAK inhibitor, 5-10 mg twice daily. Lesional scalp punch biopsies and peripheral blood came from alopecia areata patients. Trimming took off 5 bases at V and 8 bases at J, with 21 bases between the two ends. Germline-derived CDR1 and CDR2 are SQVTM and ANQGSEA. CDR3 length equals 15 residues. This clone was detected a few times.

The chain employs TRBV29-1 and TRBJ2-2; D perhaps matches TRBD2 (6 bases). The TCR sequence derives from a human donor with alopecia areata. The source was CD4+ T cells sorted from blood, collected at approximately week 37, from a patient treated with tofacitinib. DNA for the CDR3: TGCAGCGTTCTCCCGGGAGTACCCTCTGGGGGGGAGCTGTTTTTT. Amino acid sequence: CSVLPGVPSGGELFF.